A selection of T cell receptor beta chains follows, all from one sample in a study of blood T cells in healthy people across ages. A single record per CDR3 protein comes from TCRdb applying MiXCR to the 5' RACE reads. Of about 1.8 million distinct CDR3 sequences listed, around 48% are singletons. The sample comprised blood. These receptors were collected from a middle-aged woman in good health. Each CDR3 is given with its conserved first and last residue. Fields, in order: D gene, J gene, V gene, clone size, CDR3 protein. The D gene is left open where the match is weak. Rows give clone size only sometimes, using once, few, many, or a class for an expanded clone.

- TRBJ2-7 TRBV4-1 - CASSQDIVYEQYF
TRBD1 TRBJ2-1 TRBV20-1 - CSAFGTGTRVYNEQFF
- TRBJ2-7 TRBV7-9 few CASSLTWGSTTTYEQYF
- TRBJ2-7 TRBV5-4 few CASSLAPSDYEQYF
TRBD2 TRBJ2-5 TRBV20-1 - CSAMPGLAEETQYF
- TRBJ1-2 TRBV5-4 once CASSRAEAEYGYTF
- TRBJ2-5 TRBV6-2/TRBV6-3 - CASSSGAGIQETQYF
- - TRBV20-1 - CSASIGAYEQYF
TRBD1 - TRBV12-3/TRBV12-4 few CASRRRGIYEQYF
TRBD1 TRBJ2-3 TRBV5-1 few CASSTGTESTDTQYF